The next 14 T cell receptor beta chains were all read from a single sample in a study of cytomegalovirus exposure and HLA in healthy donors. The primer mix had 60 Vbeta and 13 Jbeta primers. Data came from immunoSEQ multiplex PCR; TCRdb stores just in-frame clones and leaves some out. The sample yields about 190,000 clones, 75% to 90% seen once. The sequencing sample was made of PBMCs. These receptors were obtained from a man between 35 and 55 years old in good health and CMV-seropositive.

V and J are TRBV28 and TRBJ2-7; maybe TRBD1 (7 bases). CDR3 size: 17 residues. Looked up from germline, CDR1 is MDHEN and CDR2 is SYDVKM. V lost 4 bases and J lost 2, with 21 bases in between. DNA for the CDR3: TGTGCCAGCAGTTCCCAACGACAGGGAGGTTTAGCCTACGAGCAGTACTTC. Translation: CASSSQRQGGLAYEQYF. The variable domain in full, with the rest retrieved from reference TRBV28 and TRBJ2-7, is DVKVTQSSRYLVKRTGEKVFLECVQDMDHENMFWYRQDPGLGLRLIYFSYDVKMKEKGDIPEGYSVSREKKERFSLILESASTNQTSMYLCASSSQRQGGLAYEQYFGPGTRLTVT.

The V and J genes are TRBV4-3 and TRBJ2-3; TRBD2 matches at 8 bases. V lost 0 bases and J lost 0; bases outside the gene matches: 14. The CDR3 covers 20 residues. Germline V CDR1 and CDR2: LGHNA, YSLEER. The CDR3 sequence: CASSQDHGAGAAPSTDTQYF. The CDR3 coding sequence is TGCGCCAGCAGCCAAGATCATGGAGCGGGAGCCGCCCCTAGCACAGATACGCAGTATTTT.

This chain connects TRBV4-3 to TRBJ1-2; D is ambiguous. CDR3 size: 14 residues. V lost 0 bases to trimming and J lost 8 bases, with 13 bases between them. Germline CDR1 and CDR2: LGHNA and YSLEER. The CDR3 spells CASSQDRTNLGYTF. As DNA, the CDR3 is TGCGCCAGCAGCCAAGATCGAACAAATTTGGGCTACACCTTC.

This CDR3 is CASGGGGTEAFF. CDR3 DNA: TGTGCCAGCGGAGGCGGTGGGACTGAAGCTTTCTTT. This chain uses TRBV9 with TRBJ1-1; no firm D call. The V end was cut by 7 bases, the J end by 5 bases, with 12 bases between. Germline V CDR1 and CDR2: SGDLS, YYNGEE. This CDR3 has 12 residues.

The chain couples TRBV6-5 to TRBJ2-1; D is unresolved. This CDR3 contains 13 residues. The germline gives CDR1 MNHEY, CDR2 SVGAGI. Trimming removed 6 bases at V and 7 bases at J, with 13 bases between. The CDR3 loop reads CASRSDSRNEQFF. The DNA of the CDR3 is TGTGCCAGCAGATCAGACTCCCGAAATGAGCAGTTCTTC.

The V and J genes are TRBV10-3 and TRBJ2-7; 13 positions match TRBD2. The CDR3 sequence is 14 residues long. The trim removed 10 bases at V and 3 bases at J, leaving 6 bases unmatched. Germline CDR1 and CDR2: ENHRY and SYGVKD. CDR3 DNA sequence: TGTGCCACCGGGACTAGCGGGACCCACTACGAGCAGTACTTC. Residues: CATGTSGTHYEQYF.

The genes are TRBV7-9 and TRBJ1-4; tentative D call: TRBD1 (5 bases). Germline CDR1 is SEHNR and CDR2 is FQNEAQ (reference sequence). The CDR3 is made up of 16 amino acids. V was trimmed by 5 bases and J by 0 bases, leaving 13 bases between them. The CDR3 nucleotides are TGTGCCAGCAGCCCCAGGGCGGGAACAACTAATGAAAAACTGTTTTTT. It codes for CASSPRAGTTNEKLFF.

CDR3 residues: CASSLWDRSYEQYF. CDR3 sequence (DNA): TGTGCCAGCAGCCTATGGGACAGGTCCTACGAGCAGTACTTC. The genes are TRBV14 and TRBJ2-7, with 8 positions matching TRBD1. The length of the CDR3 is 14 residues. The germline V gene has CDR1 SGHDN and CDR2 FVKESK. Losses at the gene ends were 4 bases for V and 1 base for J; bases not matched to a gene: 3.

The genes are TRBV27 and TRBJ1-1, with TRBD1 matching 8 bases. Trimming removed 8 bases from V and 5 bases from J; junction bases left unmatched: 16. Germline values: CDR1 MNHEY, CDR2 SMNVEV (reference sequence). This CDR3 has 16 residues. CDR3 protein: CASALLRTGLVTEAFF. CDR3 DNA: TGTGCCAGCGCACTTCTACGGACAGGGCTAGTTACTGAAGCTTTCTTT.

The chain is built from TRBV25-1 and TRBJ1-2; maybe TRBD1 (6 bases). The V gene's germline CDR1 is MGHDK and CDR2 SYGVNS. Trimming pared 5 bases from V and 4 bases from J, leaving 17 bases between. The CDR3 consists of 15 residues. The CDR3 loop reads CASSQNRVTGYGYTF. The CDR3 nucleotides are TGTGCCAGCAGTCAAAACAGGGTCACAGGCTATGGCTACACCTTC.

This clone was seen more than once but under ten times. V gene TRBV27 combines with J gene TRBJ2-5; TRBD2 matches 7 bases. Matching the DNA end better, TRBJ2-7 makes the J call doubtful. CDR1 and CDR2 from the germline V gene are MNHEY and SMNVEV (reference sequence). This CDR3 region has 13 residues. The CDR3 nucleotides are TGTGCCAGCAGTTTTTGGGGGGGCTACGAGCAGTACTTC. Protein product: CASSFWGGYEQYF.

The V call is TRBV28, the J call TRBJ2-2; maybe TRBD2 (7 bases). Germline loops: CDR1 MDHEN, CDR2 SYDVKM. The CDR3 consists of 16 residues. Trimming took off 7 bases at V and 7 bases at J, with 22 bases between the two ends. CDR3 in amino acids: CASTRRSGGLVGELFF. In DNA form, the CDR3 reads TGTGCCAGCACCCGAAGGTCCGGGGGGCTTGTCGGGGAGCTGTTTTTT.

The rearrangement joins TRBV30 to TRBJ1-6, with D maybe TRBD1 (6 bases). The CDR3 sequence is 15 residues long. Germline assignment: CDR1 GTSNPN and CDR2 SVGIG (reference sequence). V lost 0 bases, J lost 5 bases, and 11 bases lay in between. The CDR3 sequence: CAWSVGTGNNSPLHF. The CDR3 nucleotides are TGTGCCTGGAGTGTTGGAACAGGGAATAATTCACCCCTCCACTTT. The variable domain in full, completed from reference TRBV30 and TRBJ1-6, reads SQTIHQWPATLVQPVGSPLSLECTVEGTSNPNLYWYRQAAGRGLQLLFYSVGIGQISSEVPQNLSASRPQDRQFILSSKKLLLSDSGFYLCAWSVGTGNNSPLHFGNGTRLTVT.

The V call is TRBV15, the J call TRBJ2-7; TRBD2 matches at 9 bases. V lost 1 base, J lost 1 base, and 5 bases stayed unmatched. The germline gives CDR1 LNHNV, CDR2 YYDKDF (reference sequence). This CDR3 has 16 residues. The chain's CDR3 is CATSRGKRGASYEQYF. Written as DNA, the CDR3 is TGTGCCACCAGCAGAGGGAAGCGGGGGGCGTCCTACGAGCAGTACTTC.